Below are 13 T cell receptor beta chains sequenced from a single sample in a study of control samples from healthy donors and cancer patients. Sequenced by immunoSEQ multiplex PCR; TCRdb stores in-frame clones only, minus some. Of around 67,000 clones in the sample, around nine tenths are singletons; the top ten hold less than 6.5%. Sequencing was carried out using PBMCs. The receptors derive from a man in his 60s with colorectal cancer.

The chain is built from TRBV6-2 or TRBV6-3 and TRBJ1-2, with D uncertain. The CDR3 sequence is 13 residues long. Germline V gene data show CDR1 as MNHEY and CDR2 as SVGEGT. Trimming took 7 bases from V and 7 from J, leaving 16 bases between them. CDR3 region: CASTPTTAIGYTF. CDR3 bases: TGTGCCAGCACCCCTACGACGGCGATTGGCTACACCTTC.

This clone was observed once. The V and J genes are TRBV3-1 (or the pseudogene TRBV3-2) and TRBJ2-3; 13 bases are a match to TRBD2. The CDR3 covers 17 residues. V shed 3 bases and J 4 bases; nucleotides not matched to a gene: 7. The germline gives CDR1 LGHDT, CDR2 YNNKEL (reference sequence). The CDR3 is CASSQGRTSGGADTQYF. DNA for the CDR3: TGTGCCAGCAGCCAGGGCCGGACTAGCGGGGGAGCAGATACGCAGTATTTT.

J is TRBJ1-1 and V is TRBV6-5; no clear D. This CDR3 region has 14 residues. Trimming pared 2 bases from V and 3 bases from J, leaving 10 bases between. The germline V gene has CDR1 MNHEY and CDR2 SVGAGI. Here the CDR3 reads CASSYRRVDTEAFF. The CDR3 region has the DNA TGTGCCAGCAGTTACCGGAGGGTGGACACTGAAGCTTTCTTT.

This clone was picked up a small number of times. This chain connects TRBV27 to TRBJ1-6, with D perhaps matching TRBD1 (5 bases). The CDR3 sequence is 17 residues long. Per the germline V gene, CDR1 is MNHEY and CDR2 is SMNVEV (reference sequence). The V and J ends lost 4 bases and 1 base respectively, with 14 bases between them. The CDR3 sequence: CASSSISRGSYNSPLHF. Written as DNA, the CDR3 is TGTGCCAGCAGTTCCATTTCTAGGGGATCCTATAATTCACCCCTCCACTTT.

The chain recombines TRBV5-1 with TRBJ2-1, with D perhaps being TRBD1 or TRBD2 (6 bases each). The V gene lost 7 bases and the J gene lost 7 bases, with 18 bases spanning the gap. The CDR3 runs to 14 residues. Germline-derived CDR1 and CDR2 are SGHRS and YFSETQ. This CDR3 is CASPGAGEVNEQFF. Here the CDR3 DNA reads TGCGCCAGCCCCGGGGCAGGGGAGGTAAATGAGCAGTTCTTC.

This chain uses TRBV19 with TRBJ2-5, with TRBD2 as a possible D gene (6 bases). The length of the CDR3 is 16 residues. The V and J ends lost 3 bases and 5 bases respectively, with 19 bases between them. The germline CDR1 and CDR2 sequences are LNHDA and SQIVND (reference sequence). The CDR3 loop is CASSIGAGGMRETQYF. In DNA, the CDR3 is TGTGCCAGTAGTATCGGAGCTGGGGGGATGCGGGAGACCCAGTACTTC.

This chain links TRBV2 with TRBJ1-4; 7 nucleotides line up with TRBD1. Germline loops: CDR1 SNHLY, CDR2 FYNNEI. V was pared by 7 bases and J by 5 bases, with 10 bases of the junction left unmatched. CDR3 length: 15 amino acids. CDR3 protein: CASKLTGTENEKLFF. CDR3 bases: TGTGCCAGCAAACTTACCGGGACAGAGAATGAAAAACTGTTTTTT. Full variable domain (missing parts from reference TRBV2 and TRBJ1-4): EPEVTQTPSHQVTQMGQEVILRCVPISNHLYFYWYRQILGQKVEFLVSFYNNEISEKSEIFDDQFSVERPDGSNFTLKIRSTKLEDSAMYFCASKLTGTENEKLFFGSGTQLSVL.

V is TRBV28 and J is TRBJ1-1; TRBD1 agrees at 7 bases. Germline CDR1 reads MDHEN; CDR2 reads SYDVKM. The trim removed 5 bases at V and 3 bases at J, leaving 6 bases unmatched. This CDR3 spans 14 amino acids. CDR3 amino acids: CASSPNRGDTEAFF. CDR3 DNA sequence: TGTGCCAGCAGTCCTAACAGGGGCGACACTGAAGCTTTCTTT.

This clone came up a few times. V and J are TRBV12-5 and TRBJ1-5; the D gene is possibly TRBD1 (6 bases). Germline CDR1 is LGHNT and CDR2 is FRNRAP. Trimming took off 7 bases at V and 3 bases at J, with 22 bases between the two ends. This CDR3 comprises 17 residues. CDR3 sequence (DNA): TGTGCTAGTGCCTTCCGAACAGGGAATTTTATCAATCAGCCCCAGCATTTT. Translated: CASAFRTGNFINQPQHF.

The chain couples TRBV19 to TRBJ2-5, with 9 bases aligning to TRBD1. The V segment lost 3 bases and the J segment 0 bases; nucleotides outside the gene matches: 2. The CDR3 is 15 amino acids. Germline lookup yields CDR1 LNHDA and CDR2 SQIVND (reference sequence). CDR3 nucleotides: TGTGCCAGTAGTATTGGACAGGGGTACCAAGAGACCCAGTACTTC. This sequence encodes CASSIGQGYQETQYF.

V and J are TRBV7-6 and TRBJ2-7; D not resolved. Trimming took off 1 base at V and 2 bases at J, with 9 bases between the two ends. The CDR3 extends over 14 amino acids. Germline V lookup: CDR1 SGHVS, CDR2 FNYEAQ. The CDR3 protein is CASSLDGGTYEQYF. CDR3 bases: TGTGCCAGCAGCTTAGACGGCGGTACCTACGAGCAGTACTTC.

The rearrangement joins TRBV5-6 to TRBJ2-1; unclear D gene. Germline lookup yields CDR1 SGHDT and CDR2 YYEEEE. The CDR3 runs to 16 residues. Trimming took off 5 bases at V and 5 bases at J, with 20 bases between the two ends. CDR3 nucleotide sequence: TGTGCCAGCAGTGCATTTGCGGCGGTCGAAGACAATGAGCAGTTCTTC. Translating gives CASSAFAAVEDNEQFF.

J is TRBJ2-7 and V is TRBV4-1; 11 bases line up with TRBD1. Unmatched junction bases numbered 14, after V lost 3 bases and J lost 4 bases. The CDR3 totals 18 residues. In germline, CDR1 is MGHRA, CDR2 YSYEKL. The CDR3 DNA sequence: TGCGCCAGCAGCCATATCAGCTTGACCGGGACAGGGGGTTACGAGCAGTACTTC. Encoded protein: CASSHISLTGTGGYEQYF.